The 9 T cell receptor beta chains reported below all come from one sample, sequenced in a study of CD8 T cells in ankylosing spondylitis. TCRdb itself ran the 5' RACE reads through MiXCR, one entry per CDR3 protein. The data show about 500,000 distinct CDR3 sequences, with 10% to 15% seen just once and approximately 7% held by the top ten. Study-wide findings and caveats: Several highly homologous variants made up a TCR beta motif, and this motif appeared characteristic of ankylosing spondylitis blood.

What these receptors recognize is not known. Sequencing was carried out using blood, either unsorted or a sorted T cell fraction (not recorded which). The source is a male donor with ankylosing spondylitis.

This clonotype was recorded many times. The chain is built from TRBV7-9 and TRBJ2-3; D not resolved. With 4 bases removed from V and 1 base from J, the gap between germline ends came to 9 bases. Germline V gene data show CDR1 as SEHNR and CDR2 as FQNEAQ (reference sequence). The CDR3 is 14 residues long. The CDR3 region is CASSSDRRTDTQYF. CDR3 coding DNA: TGTGCCAGCAGCTCCGACCGACGCACAGATACGCAGTATTTT. The complete variable domain, with remaining parts taken from reference TRBV7-9 and TRBJ2-3, reads DTGVSQNPRHKITKRGQNVTFRCDPISEHNRLYWYRQTLGQGPEFLTYFQNEAQLEKSRLLSDRFSAERPKGSFSTLEIQRTEQGDSAMYLCASSSDRRTDTQYFGPGTRLTVL.

V gene TRBV6-5 combines with J gene TRBJ1-6; possibly TRBD1 for D (5 bases). Deletions cut 2 bases from V and 10 bases from J, with 12 bases between. Germline CDR1 is MNHEY and CDR2 is SVGAGI. The CDR3 sequence is 14 residues long. In nucleotides, the CDR3 is TGTGCCAGCAGTTACAATGCAGGGCGATCACCCCTCCACTTT. This encodes CASSYNAGRSPLHF.

The chain uses TRBV27 and TRBJ2-1; a possible D gene is TRBD2 (5 bases). This CDR3 is 15 amino acids long. V lost 6 bases and J 7 bases, leaving 19 bases between the germline ends. The germline CDR1 and CDR2 sequences are MNHEY and SMNVEV (reference sequence). The CDR3 is CASSPPTPGKNEQFF. DNA of the CDR3: TGTGCCAGCAGCCCACCGACACCCGGGAAGAATGAGCAGTTCTTC.

This clonotype came up a few times. The J gene is TRBJ1-2, the V gene TRBV2; D not certain. Trimming pared 4 bases from V and 5 bases from J, leaving 14 bases between. CDR3 length equals 14 residues. CDR1 and CDR2 (germline): SNHLY, FYNNEI. For the CDR3, the DNA is TGTGCCAGCAGTGGGATCGGCTTAGGGTATGGCTACACCTTC. This translates into CASSGIGLGYGYTF. Variable domain in full (rest from reference TRBV2 and TRBJ1-2): EPEVTQTPSHQVTQMGQEVILRCVPISNHLYFYWYRQILGQKVEFLVSFYNNEISEKSEIFDDQFSVERPDGSNFTLKIRSTKLEDSAMYFCASSGIGLGYGYTFGSGTRLTVV.

This clonotype was detected only a few times. This chain joins TRBV20-1 and TRBJ1-1; D gene ambiguous. Germline values: CDR1 DFQATT, CDR2 SNEGSKA (reference sequence). V shed 0 bases and J shed 5 bases, with 7 bases lying between them. The CDR3 is 12 residues long. The CDR3 reads CSARDLPTEAFF. The CDR3 bases are TGCAGTGCTAGAGATCTTCCGACTGAAGCTTTCTTT.

There are many counts of this clonotype. The chain carries TRBV5-1 and TRBJ2-3; D may be TRBD1 (5 bases). With 0 bases removed from V and 5 bases from J, the gap between germline ends came to 10 bases. This CDR3 comprises 14 residues. Looked up from germline, CDR1 is SGHRS and CDR2 is YFSETQ. CDR3 region: CASSLATVGDTQYF. The DNA of the CDR3 is TGCGCCAGCAGCTTGGCGACAGTCGGAGATACGCAGTATTTT. The full variable domain, with the rest looked up from reference TRBV5-1 and TRBJ2-3, is KAGVTQTPRYLIKTRGQQVTLSCSPISGHRSVSWYQQTPGQGLQFLFEYFSETQRNKGNFPGRFSGRQFSNSRSEMNVSTLELGDSALYLCASSLATVGDTQYFGPGTRLTVL.

This clonotype was seen more than once but under ten times. The rearrangement links TRBV5-6 to TRBJ2-4; 7 nucleotides match TRBD2. This CDR3 contains 17 residues. Germline V gene data show CDR1 as SGHDT and CDR2 as YYEEEE. Germline trimming cut 0 bases from V and 1 base from J; bases unmatched to any gene: 7. The CDR3 is CASSLGRREFAKNIQYF. CDR3 DNA: TGTGCCAGCAGCTTGGGAAGGCGGGAGTTTGCCAAAAACATTCAGTACTTC. The full variable domain, with the rest looked up from reference TRBV5-6 and TRBJ2-4, is DAGVTQSPTHLIKTRGQQVTLRCSPKSGHDTVSWYQQALGQGPQFIFQYYEEEERQRGNFPDRFSGHQFPNYSSELNVNALLLGDSALYLCASSLGRREFAKNIQYFGAGTRLSVL.

This clonotype showed up just a few times. The rearrangement uses TRBV2 and TRBJ2-7, with D maybe TRBD1 (6 bases). The CDR3 sequence is 14 residues long. V lost 6 bases, J lost 6 bases, and 18 bases lay in between. Germline CDR1 is SNHLY and CDR2 is FYNNEI. The DNA of the CDR3 is TGTGCCAGCAGCCTACAGGGTTACCTTGGCGAGCAGTACTTC. Its protein is CASSLQGYLGEQYF.

This clonotype was seen at least ten times. V and J are TRBV12-3 or TRBV12-4 and TRBJ2-3; no reliable D call. V was shortened by 0 bases and J by 0 bases, with 7 bases between the two germline ends. The length of the CDR3 is 15 residues. This chain's CDR3 is CASSLAGSSTDTQYF. The CDR3, as DNA: TGTGCCAGCAGTTTAGCGGGCTCTAGCACAGATACGCAGTATTTT.